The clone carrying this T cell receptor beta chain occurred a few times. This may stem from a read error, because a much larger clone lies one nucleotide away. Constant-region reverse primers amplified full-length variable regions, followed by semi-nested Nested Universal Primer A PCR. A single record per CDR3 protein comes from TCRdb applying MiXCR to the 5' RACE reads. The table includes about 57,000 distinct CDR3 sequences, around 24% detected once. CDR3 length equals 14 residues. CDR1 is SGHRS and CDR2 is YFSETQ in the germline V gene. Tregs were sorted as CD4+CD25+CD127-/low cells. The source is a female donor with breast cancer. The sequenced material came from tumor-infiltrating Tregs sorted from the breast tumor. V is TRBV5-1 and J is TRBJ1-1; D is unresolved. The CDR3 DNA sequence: TGCGCCAGCAGCTTGGACACCATGAACGCTGAAGCTTTCTTT. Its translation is CASSLDTMNAEAFF.